A selection of T cell receptor beta chains follows, all from one sample in a study of shared clonotypes between healthy human individuals. Sequencing was performed with immunoSEQ multiplex PCR; in TCRdb, only in-frame clones are kept and a portion is missing. The table lists 630,000 or so clones, roughly 98% of them singletons. The sample consisted of naive CD8+ T cells sorted from blood. These receptors were collected from a man aged 25-45 years in good health. Both conserved end residues are part of each CDR3. Each record gives: D gene, clone size, CDR3 length, V gene, J gene, CDR3 protein, CDR3 DNA. The D gene is left open where the match is weak. Clone size, where shown, is once, few, many, or a class for clones that have expanded.

TRBD2	.	18	TRBV29-1	TRBJ2-1	CSVEFGLAGGVSYNEQFF	TGCAGCGTTGAATTCGGACTAGCGGGAGGTGTTTCCTACAATGAGCAGTTCTTC
.	.	14	TRBV6-5	TRBJ2-1	CASSYSNSYNEQFF	TGTGCCAGCAGTTACTCGAACTCCTACAATGAGCAGTTCTTC
.	.	14	TRBV5-1	TRBJ2-3	CASSLETSTDTQYF	TGCGCCAGCAGCTTGGAGACTAGCACAGATACGCAGTATTTT
TRBD1	.	14	TRBV27	TRBJ1-2	CASSGKGQDYGYTF	TGTGCCAGCAGCGGTAAGGGACAGGACTATGGCTACACCTTC
.	.	14	TRBV27	TRBJ1-2	CASSYTGSNYGYTF	TGTGCCAGCAGTTACACAGGTTCTAACTATGGCTACACCTTC
TRBD2	.	16	TRBV7-6	TRBJ2-1	CASSLGIAGIYNEQFF	TGTGCCAGCAGCTTAGGAATAGCGGGGATCTACAATGAGCAGTTCTTC
.	once	15	TRBV18	TRBJ2-7	CASSLLAQGSGEQYF	TGTGCCAGCTCACTCCTCGCACAGGGATCGGGAGAGCAGTACTTC
.	.	12	TRBV29-1	TRBJ1-1	CSVGKGETEAFF	TGCAGCGTGGGTAAGGGGGAGACTGAAGCTTTCTTT
.	.	15	TRBV7-9	TRBJ2-1	CASSPIIAVYNEQFF	TGTGCCAGCAGCCCCATAATAGCGGTGTACAATGAGCAGTTCTTC
.	once	10	TRBV4-2	TRBJ1-1	CASSHLPAFF	TGTGCCAGCAGCCATTTACCGGCTTTCTTT
.	.	13	TRBV6-5	TRBJ2-2	CASSYLDPGELFF	TGTGCCAGCAGTTACTTGGATCCCGGGGAGCTGTTTTTT
TRBD2	.	12	TRBV13	TRBJ2-7	CASSTSGVEQYF	TGTGCCAGCAGCACTAGCGGGGTCGAGCAGTACTTC
TRBD2	.	14	TRBV6-5	TRBJ2-7	CASGWAGEGHEQYF	TGTGCCAGCGGCTGGGCGGGAGAAGGGCACGAGCAGTACTTC
.	.	14	TRBV5-4	TRBJ2-7	CASSLVGGRHEQYF	TGTGCCAGCAGCTTGGTCGGGGGAAGACACGAGCAGTACTTC